This T cell receptor beta chain was obtained from a study of beta chain features in type 1 diabetes (dated by TCRdb to the late 2010s). In terms of the full investigation: No differences in mean age, gender distribution, total cell number or subset yield were found between patients and healthy donors. Whereas all 30 or so donors provided naive and central memory subsets, regulatory and stem cell-like memory subsets were isolated from just 8 patients and roughly 8 healthy donors. In the study, recently diagnosed type 1 diabetes patients and matched healthy donors were compared on the TCRB repertoires of their sorted circulating CD4+ T cell subsets. A total of roughly 98,000,000 sorted cells were examined across all samples, and a strong correlation was observed between cell number per subset and RNA yield. Findings and caveats that apply to the study as a whole: Only small numbers of individuals were included in the HLA sub-analyses, which left unresolved whether HLA type had any influence on TCRB rearrangement. Shorter templates might be favored by PCR, yet because patient and control samples were amplified and corrected together, any such skew would affect both groups equally. Because cDNA was sequenced instead of genomic DNA, highly expressing activated cells could be over-represented, though the groups showed no difference in activation or CD3 levels. At VDJ recombination sites, type 1 diabetes patients had fewer insertions and more deleted nucleotides, which implies abnormalities in thymic rearrangement. Naive, central memory and regulatory TCRB repertoires appeared to be more alike among patients than among healthy donors. In all four CD4+ subsets, TCRB CDR3 length was moderately but significantly shorter in type 1 diabetes patients.

All of the isolated RNA was reverse transcribed with the High Capacity cDNA Reverse Transcription Kit, so expressed TCRB transcripts were sequenced. Deep immunoSEQ sequencing was applied to naive, central memory and regulatory T cell samples, giving an average of around 3.4 million total reads per sample. After sorted cells were lysed in RLT buffer, RNA was extracted with DNase-treated RNeasy Micro or Mini kits, with the choice depending on cell number. To prevent cross-contamination, every cell subset was processed on its own, while patient and healthy donor samples were processed together. Using the immunoSEQ multiplex PCR, TCRB sequences were amplified from cDNA into 87-bp fragments spanning the CDR3 region. Sequencing of the amplicons was performed on the Illumina HiSeq platform. On the study's bioinformatics: PCR bias was computationally corrected using synthetic template baselines, reads within Hamming distance 2 were collapsed, and singletons that could not be merged were discarded. Reads were aligned to IMGT to assign V, D and J genes, CDR3 length, and insertions or deletions at six rearrangement sites. Within each subset, clonotype counts were normalized to sorted cell number, after which true diversity and Gini coefficients were computed with the tcR R package. The overlap coefficient, calculated on TCRB nucleotide sequences, was used to measure repertoire sharing. This immuneACCESS table, as held by TCRdb, lists in-frame sequences with V and J called but not all clones. Of the missing ones, under half trace to an unresolved V gene in checked studies; the others have no known cause. V, J and clone size are taken as reported in that table, and D and trimming were inferred from the DNA itself. The sample table holds 140,000 to 150,000 clones, of which roughly 50% were seen once. The leading ten clones occupy around 0.43% of the sample.

V is clipped by 3 bases and J by 2 bases, and the sequence between their germline boundaries is 12 bases long. Its CDR3 holds 15 amino acids, cysteine through phenylalanine. Solely the CDR3 DNA is kept, with 45 bases framed from the first base. The germline V gene (reference sequence) yields LNHDA for CDR1 and SQIVND for CDR2. Each donor gave one peripheral blood draw, averaging approximately 0.12 L, which was collected into heparinised tubes. A BD FACSAria II was used to sort naive, central memory, regulatory and stem cell-like memory CD4+ T cells with a panel that included CD45RO, CCR7, CD25, CD127, CD95 and CD27. A purity above 95% was achieved for all sorted populations. Right away, PBMCs were isolated by Lymphoprep density gradient centrifugation and were stained directly, with no culture step. Samples were stained and sorted in pairs, with one healthy donor and one patient per experiment, so that batch effects were minimized.

As regards this clone: It has no known antigen specificity. No quality values exist for individual bases; no much larger clone is one base distant.

Material for sequencing was Tregs from blood. Read against the paper, the sample's cell subset or site label means: regulatory CD4+ T cells. This chain joins TRBV19 to TRBJ2-3; TRBD1 is perhaps the D gene, given 7 matching bases. This sequence originates from a man younger than 35 in good health. The nucleotides read TGTGCCAGTAGTATTCAGGGGGGCGACACAGATACGCAGTATTTT. This encodes CASSIQGGDTDTQYF.